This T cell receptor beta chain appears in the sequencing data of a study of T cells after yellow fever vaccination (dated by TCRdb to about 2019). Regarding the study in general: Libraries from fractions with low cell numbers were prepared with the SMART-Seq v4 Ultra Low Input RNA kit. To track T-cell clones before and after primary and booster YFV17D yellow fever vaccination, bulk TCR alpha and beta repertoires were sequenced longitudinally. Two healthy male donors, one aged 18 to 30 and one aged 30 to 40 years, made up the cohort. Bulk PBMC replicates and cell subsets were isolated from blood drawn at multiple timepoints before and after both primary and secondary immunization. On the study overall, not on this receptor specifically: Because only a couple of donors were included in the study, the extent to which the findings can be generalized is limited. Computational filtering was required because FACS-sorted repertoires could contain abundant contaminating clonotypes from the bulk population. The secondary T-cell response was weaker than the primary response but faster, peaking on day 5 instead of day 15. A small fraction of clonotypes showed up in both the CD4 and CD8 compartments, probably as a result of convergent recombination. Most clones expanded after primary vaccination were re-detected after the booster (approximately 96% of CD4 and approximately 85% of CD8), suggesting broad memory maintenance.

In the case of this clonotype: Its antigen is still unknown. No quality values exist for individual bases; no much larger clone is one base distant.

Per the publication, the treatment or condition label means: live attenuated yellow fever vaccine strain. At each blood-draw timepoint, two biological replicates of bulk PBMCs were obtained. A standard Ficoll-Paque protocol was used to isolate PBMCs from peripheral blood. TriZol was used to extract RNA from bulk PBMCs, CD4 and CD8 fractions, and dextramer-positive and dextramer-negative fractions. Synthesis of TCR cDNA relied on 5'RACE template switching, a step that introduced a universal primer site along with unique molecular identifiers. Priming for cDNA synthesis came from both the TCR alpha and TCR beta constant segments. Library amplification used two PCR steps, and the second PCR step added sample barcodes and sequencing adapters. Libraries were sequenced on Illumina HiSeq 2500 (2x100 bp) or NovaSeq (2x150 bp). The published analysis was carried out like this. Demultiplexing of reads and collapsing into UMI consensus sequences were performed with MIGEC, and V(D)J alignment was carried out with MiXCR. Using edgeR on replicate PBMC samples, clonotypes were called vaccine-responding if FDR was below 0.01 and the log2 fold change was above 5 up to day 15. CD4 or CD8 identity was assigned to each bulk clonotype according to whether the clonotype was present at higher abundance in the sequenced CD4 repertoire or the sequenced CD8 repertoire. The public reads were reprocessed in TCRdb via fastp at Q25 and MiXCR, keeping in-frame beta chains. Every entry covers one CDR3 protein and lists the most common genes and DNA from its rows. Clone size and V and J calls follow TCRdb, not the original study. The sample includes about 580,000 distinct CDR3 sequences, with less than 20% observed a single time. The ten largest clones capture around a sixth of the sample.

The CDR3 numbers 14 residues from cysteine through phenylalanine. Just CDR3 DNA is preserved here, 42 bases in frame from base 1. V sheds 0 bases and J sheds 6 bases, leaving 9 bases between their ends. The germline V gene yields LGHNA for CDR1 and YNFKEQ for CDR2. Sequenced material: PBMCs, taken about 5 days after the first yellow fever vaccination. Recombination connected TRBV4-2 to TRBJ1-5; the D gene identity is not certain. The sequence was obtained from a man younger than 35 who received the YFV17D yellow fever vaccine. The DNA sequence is TGTGCCAGCAGCCAAGATCCGGGGTCTCAGCCCCAGCATTTT. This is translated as CASSQDPGSQPQHF.